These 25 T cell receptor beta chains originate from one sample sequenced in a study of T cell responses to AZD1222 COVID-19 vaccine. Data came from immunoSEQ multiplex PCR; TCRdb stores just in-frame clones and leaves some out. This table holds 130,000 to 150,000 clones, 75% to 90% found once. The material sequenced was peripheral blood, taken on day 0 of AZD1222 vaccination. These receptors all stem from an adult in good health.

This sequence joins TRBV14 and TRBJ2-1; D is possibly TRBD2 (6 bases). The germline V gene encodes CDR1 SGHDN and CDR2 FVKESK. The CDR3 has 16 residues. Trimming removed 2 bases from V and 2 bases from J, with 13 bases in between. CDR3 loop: CASSQYGTPTYNEQFF. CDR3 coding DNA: TGTGCCAGCAGCCAATACGGGACTCCTACCTACAATGAGCAGTTCTTC. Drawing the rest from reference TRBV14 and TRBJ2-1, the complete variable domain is EAGVTQFPSHSVIEKGQTVTLRCDPISGHDNLYWYRRVMGKEIKFLLHFVKESKQDESGMPNNRFLAERTGGTYSTLKVQPAELEDSGVYFCASSQYGTPTYNEQFFGPGTRLTVL.

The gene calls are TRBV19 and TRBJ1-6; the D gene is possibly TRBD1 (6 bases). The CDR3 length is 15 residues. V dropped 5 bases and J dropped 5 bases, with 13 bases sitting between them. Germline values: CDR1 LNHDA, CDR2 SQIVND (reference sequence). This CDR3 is CASSFGTTNNSPLHF. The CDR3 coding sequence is TGTGCCAGTAGTTTCGGGACAACAAATAATTCACCCCTCCACTTT.

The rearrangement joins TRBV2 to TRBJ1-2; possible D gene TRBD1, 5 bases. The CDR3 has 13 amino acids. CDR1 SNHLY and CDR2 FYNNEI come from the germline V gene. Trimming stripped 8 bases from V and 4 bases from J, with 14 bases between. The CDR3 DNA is TGTGCCAGCTGCTACGACAGTCCCTATGGCTACACCTTC. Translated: CASCYDSPYGYTF.

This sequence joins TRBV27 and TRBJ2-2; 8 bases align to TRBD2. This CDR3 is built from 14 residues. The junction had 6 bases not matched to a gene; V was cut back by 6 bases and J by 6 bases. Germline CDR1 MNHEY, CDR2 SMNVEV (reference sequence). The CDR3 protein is CASRRAGVSGELFF. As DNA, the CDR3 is TGTGCCAGCAGAAGAGCGGGAGTATCCGGGGAGCTGTTTTTT.

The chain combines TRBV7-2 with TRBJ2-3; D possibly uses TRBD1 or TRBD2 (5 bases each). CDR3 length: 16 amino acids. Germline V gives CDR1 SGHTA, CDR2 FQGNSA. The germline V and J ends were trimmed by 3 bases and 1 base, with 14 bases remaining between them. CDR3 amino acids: CASSFATGRGTDTQYF. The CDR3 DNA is TGTGCCAGCAGCTTCGCGACGGGGCGGGGCACAGATACGCAGTATTTT.

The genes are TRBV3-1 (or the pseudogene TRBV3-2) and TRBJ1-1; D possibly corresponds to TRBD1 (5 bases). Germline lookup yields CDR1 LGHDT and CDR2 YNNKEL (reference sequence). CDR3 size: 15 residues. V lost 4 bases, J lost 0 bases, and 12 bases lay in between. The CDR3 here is CASSPGWGMNTEAFF. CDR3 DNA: TGTGCCAGCAGCCCTGGGTGGGGGATGAACACTGAAGCTTTCTTT.

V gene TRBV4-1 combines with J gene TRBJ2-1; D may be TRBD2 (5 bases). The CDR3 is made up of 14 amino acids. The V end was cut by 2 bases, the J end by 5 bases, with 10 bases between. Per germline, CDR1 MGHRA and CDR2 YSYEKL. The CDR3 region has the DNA TGCGCCAGCAGCCAACGAGGGCCTAACAATGAGCAGTTCTTC. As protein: CASSQRGPNNEQFF.

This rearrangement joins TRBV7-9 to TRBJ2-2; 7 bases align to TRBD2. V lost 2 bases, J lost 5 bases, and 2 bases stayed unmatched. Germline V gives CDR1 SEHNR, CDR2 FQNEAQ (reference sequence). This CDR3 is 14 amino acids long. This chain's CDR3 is CASSLKRETGELFF. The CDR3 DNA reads TGTGCCAGCAGCTTAAAGCGGGAAACCGGGGAGCTGTTTTTT.

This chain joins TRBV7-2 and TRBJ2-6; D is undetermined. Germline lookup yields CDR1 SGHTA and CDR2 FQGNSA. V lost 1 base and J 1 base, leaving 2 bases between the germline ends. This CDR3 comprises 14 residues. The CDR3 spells CASSLGSGANVLTF. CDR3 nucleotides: TGTGCCAGCAGCTTAGGGTCTGGGGCCAACGTCCTGACTTTC.

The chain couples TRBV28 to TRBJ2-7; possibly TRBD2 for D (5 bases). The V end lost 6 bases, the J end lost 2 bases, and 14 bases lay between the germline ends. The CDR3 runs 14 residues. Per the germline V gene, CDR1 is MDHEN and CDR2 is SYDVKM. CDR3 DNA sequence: TGTGCCAGCAGCCCCCGGGGAAGCACCTACGAGCAGTACTTC. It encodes CASSPRGSTYEQYF. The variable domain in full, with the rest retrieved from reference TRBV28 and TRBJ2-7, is DVKVTQSSRYLVKRTGEKVFLECVQDMDHENMFWYRQDPGLGLRLIYFSYDVKMKEKGDIPEGYSVSREKKERFSLILESASTNQTSMYLCASSPRGSTYEQYFGPGTRLTVT.

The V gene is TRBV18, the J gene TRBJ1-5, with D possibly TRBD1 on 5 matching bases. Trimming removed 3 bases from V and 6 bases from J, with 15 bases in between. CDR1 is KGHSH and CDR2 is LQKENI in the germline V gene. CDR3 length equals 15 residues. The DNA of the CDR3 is TGTGCCAGCTCACCCGGACACCCAGAAGGTCAGCCCCAGCATTTT. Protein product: CASSPGHPEGQPQHF.

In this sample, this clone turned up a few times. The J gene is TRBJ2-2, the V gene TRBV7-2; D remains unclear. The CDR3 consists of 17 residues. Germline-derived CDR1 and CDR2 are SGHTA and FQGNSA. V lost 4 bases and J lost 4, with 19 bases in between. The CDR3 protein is CASSSRPVISTTGELFF. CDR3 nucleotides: TGTGCCAGCAGCTCTCGACCGGTAATTAGCACCACCGGGGAGCTGTTTTTT.

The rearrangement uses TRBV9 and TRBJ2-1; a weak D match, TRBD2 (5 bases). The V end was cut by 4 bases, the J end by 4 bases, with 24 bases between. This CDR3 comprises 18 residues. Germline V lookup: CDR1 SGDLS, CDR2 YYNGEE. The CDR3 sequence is CASSPPPFSAQGYNEQFF. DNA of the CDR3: TGTGCCAGCAGCCCCCCCCCTTTTAGCGCCCAAGGGTACAATGAGCAGTTCTTC.

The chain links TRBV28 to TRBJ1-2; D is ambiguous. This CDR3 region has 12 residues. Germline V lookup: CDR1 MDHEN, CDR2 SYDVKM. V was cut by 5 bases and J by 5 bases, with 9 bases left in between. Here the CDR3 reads CASSLRAYGYTF. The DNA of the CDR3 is TGTGCCAGCAGTCTCCGTGCGTATGGCTACACCTTC.

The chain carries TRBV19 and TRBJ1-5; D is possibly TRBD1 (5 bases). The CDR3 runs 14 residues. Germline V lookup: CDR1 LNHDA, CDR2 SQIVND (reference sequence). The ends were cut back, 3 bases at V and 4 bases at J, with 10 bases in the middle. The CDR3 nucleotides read TGTGCCAGTAGTATCGGGACCGCGAATCAGCCCCAGCATTTT. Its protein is CASSIGTANQPQHF.

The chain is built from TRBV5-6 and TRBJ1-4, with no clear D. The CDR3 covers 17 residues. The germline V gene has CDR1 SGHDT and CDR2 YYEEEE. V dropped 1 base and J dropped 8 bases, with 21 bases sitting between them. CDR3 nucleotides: TGTGCCAGCAGCTTGATGGAAACTCCTATGTATGAGGAAAAACTGTTTTTT. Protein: CASSLMETPMYEEKLFF.

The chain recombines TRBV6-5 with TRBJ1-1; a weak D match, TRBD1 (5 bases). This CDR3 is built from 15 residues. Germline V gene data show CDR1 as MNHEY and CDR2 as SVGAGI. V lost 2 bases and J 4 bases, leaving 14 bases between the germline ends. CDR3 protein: CASSYDRGEGTEAFF. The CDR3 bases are TGTGCCAGCAGTTACGACAGAGGGGAGGGCACTGAAGCTTTCTTT.

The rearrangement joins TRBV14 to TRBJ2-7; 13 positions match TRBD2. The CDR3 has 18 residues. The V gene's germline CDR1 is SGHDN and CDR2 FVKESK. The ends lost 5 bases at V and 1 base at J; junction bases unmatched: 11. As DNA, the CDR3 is TGTGCCAGCAGCTATAGGACTAGCGGGAGTGGGCTTTCCTACGAGCAGTACTTC. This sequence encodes CASSYRTSGSGLSYEQYF.

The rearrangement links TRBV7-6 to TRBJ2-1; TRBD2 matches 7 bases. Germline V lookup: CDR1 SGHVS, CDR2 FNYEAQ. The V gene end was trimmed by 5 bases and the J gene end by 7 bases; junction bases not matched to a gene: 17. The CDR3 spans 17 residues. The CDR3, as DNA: TGTGCCAGCAGCCCCGTCTATGACCGGGACTATATTAATGAGCAGTTCTTC. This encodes CASSPVYDRDYINEQFF.

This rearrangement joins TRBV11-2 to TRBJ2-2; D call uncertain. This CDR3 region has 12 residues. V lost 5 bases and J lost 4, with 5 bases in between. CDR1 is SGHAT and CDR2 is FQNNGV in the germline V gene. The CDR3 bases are TGTGCCAGCAGCCCCAGCACCGGGGAGCTGTTTTTT. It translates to CASSPSTGELFF.

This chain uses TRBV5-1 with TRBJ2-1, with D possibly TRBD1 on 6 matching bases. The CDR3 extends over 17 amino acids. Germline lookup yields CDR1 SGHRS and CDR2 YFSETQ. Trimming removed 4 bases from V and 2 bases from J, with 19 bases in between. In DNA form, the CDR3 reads TGCGCCAGCAGCCCCGGAGTTCAGGGGCCTGCCTACAATGAGCAGTTCTTC. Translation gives CASSPGVQGPAYNEQFF.

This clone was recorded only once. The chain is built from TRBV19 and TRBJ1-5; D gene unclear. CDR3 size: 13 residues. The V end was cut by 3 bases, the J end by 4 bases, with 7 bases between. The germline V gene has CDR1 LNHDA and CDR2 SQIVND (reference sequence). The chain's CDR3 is CASSISGNQPQHF. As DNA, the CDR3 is TGTGCCAGTAGTATCTCGGGGAATCAGCCCCAGCATTTT.

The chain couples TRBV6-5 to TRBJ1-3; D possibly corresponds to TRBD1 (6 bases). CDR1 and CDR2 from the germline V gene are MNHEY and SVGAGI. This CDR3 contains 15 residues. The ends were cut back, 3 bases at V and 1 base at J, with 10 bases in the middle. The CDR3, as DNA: TGTGCCAGCAGTTATCAACAGGGATCTGGAAACACCATATATTTT. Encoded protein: CASSYQQGSGNTIYF.

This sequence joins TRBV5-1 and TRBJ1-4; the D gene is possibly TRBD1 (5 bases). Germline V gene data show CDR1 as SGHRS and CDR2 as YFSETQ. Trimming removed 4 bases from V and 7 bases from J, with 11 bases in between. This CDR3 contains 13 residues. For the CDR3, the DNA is TGCGCCAGCAGCCCTAACACAGGTGAAAAACTGTTTTTT. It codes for CASSPNTGEKLFF. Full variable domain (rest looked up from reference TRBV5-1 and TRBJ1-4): KAGVTQTPRYLIKTRGQQVTLSCSPISGHRSVSWYQQTPGQGLQFLFEYFSETQRNKGNFPGRFSGRQFSNSRSEMNVSTLELGDSALYLCASSPNTGEKLFFGSGTQLSVL.

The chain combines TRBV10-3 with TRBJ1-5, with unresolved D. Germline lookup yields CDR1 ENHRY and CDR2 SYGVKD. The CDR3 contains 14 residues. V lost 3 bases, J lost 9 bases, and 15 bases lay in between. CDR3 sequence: CAISEETAPGPQHF. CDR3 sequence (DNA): TGTGCCATCAGTGAAGAAACAGCCCCTGGGCCCCAGCATTTT.